Listed here are 12 T cell receptor beta chains from one sample, sequenced in a study of human T cells and chemical hapten exposure. The authors extracted total RNA from unfractionated whole blood. TCRdb fed the 5' RACE reads into MiXCR, producing one record per CDR3 protein. The sample includes 65,000 to 90,000 distinct CDR3 sequences, more than 15% of them seen just once. The receptors were sampled from a female donor in good health.

The chain carries TRBV6-1 and TRBJ2-3; D is ambiguous. V gave up 4 bases and J gave up 2 bases, with 10 bases separating them. The CDR3 consists of 14 residues. CDR1 and CDR2 (germline): MNHNS, SASEGT. The CDR3 is CASSVSPTTDTQYF. The CDR3 DNA follows: TGTGCCAGCAGTGTTTCCCCCACCACAGATACGCAGTATTTT.

The rearrangement links TRBV21-1 to TRBJ1-1. TRBV21-1 is marked as a pseudogene. The length of the CDR3 is 15 residues. As DNA, the CDR3 is TGTGCCAGCAGCAAAGGGTGGGAGGGGAACACTGAAGCTTTCTTT. Amino acids: CASSKGWEGNTEAFF.

The rearrangement uses TRBV11-2 and TRBJ2-5; TRBD1 agrees at 8 bases. The CDR3 is made up of 16 amino acids. Germline V gene sequence: CDR1 SGHAT, CDR2 FQNNGV. V shed 5 bases, J shed 5 bases, and the junction held 13 bases outside the gene matches. The CDR3 coding sequence is TGTGCCAGCAGCCCAGGGGGCGGCGGAGGGGGGGAGACCCAGTACTTC. Its translation: CASSPGGGGGGETQYF. Supplemented by reference TRBV11-2 and TRBJ2-5, the full variable domain reads EAGVAQSPRYKIIEKRQSVAFWCNPISGHATLYWYQQILGQGPKLLIQFQNNGVVDDSQLPKDRFSAERLKGVDSTLKIQPAKLEDSAVYLCASSPGGGGGGETQYFGPGTRLLVL.

The chain recombines TRBV28 with TRBJ1-2; possibly TRBD1 for D (5 bases). The ends were cut back, 1 base at V and 5 bases at J, with 11 bases in the middle. In germline, CDR1 is MDHEN, CDR2 SYDVKM. The CDR3 is made up of 14 amino acids. CDR3 protein: CASSLYRQRYGYTF. Written as DNA, the CDR3 is TGTGCCAGCAGTTTATATCGACAGCGGTATGGCTACACCTTC.

V is TRBV13 and J is TRBJ1-4; TRBD1 matches 7 bases. CDR3 size: 17 residues. CDR1 is PRHDT and CDR2 is FYEKMQ in the germline V gene (reference sequence). V shed 2 bases and J 8 bases; nucleotides not matched to a gene: 14. The DNA of the CDR3 is TGTGCCAGCAGCTTACGACAGGGAACGGCGGATCGGGAAAAACTGTTTTTT. Its translation: CASSLRQGTADREKLFF. The variable domain in full, with the rest retrieved from reference TRBV13 and TRBJ1-4, is AAGVIQSPRHLIKEKRETATLKCYPIPRHDTVYWYQQGPGQDPQFLISFYEKMQSDKGSIPDRFSAQQFSDYHSELNMSSLELGDSALYFCASSLRQGTADREKLFFGSGTQLSVL.

In the case of this clonotype: One base away lies a much larger clone, so this may be a sequencing read error. V usage is TRBV20-1 and J usage is TRBJ1-6, with D perhaps TRBD1 (5 bases). Germline CDR1 DFQATT, CDR2 SNEGSKA (reference sequence). This CDR3 region has 13 residues. The CDR3 DNA reads as TGCAGTGCCAGCGGACACGTTAATTCACCCCTCAACTTT. Residues: CSASGHVNSPLNF.

The table lists this clonotype with a few counts. The chain joins TRBV12-3 or TRBV12-4 to TRBJ2-5; 7 bases agree with TRBD1. CDR3 length equals 15 residues. The V segment lost 10 bases and the J segment 1 base; nucleotides outside the gene matches: 12. CDR3 sequence reads: CATGVAAGGQETQYF. As DNA, the CDR3 is TGTGCCACAGGGGTTGCGGCAGGGGGCCAAGAGACCCAGTACTTC.

This clonotype was detected many times. The genes are TRBV7-8 and TRBJ2-6; TRBD1 matches 10 bases. V lost 4 bases to trimming and J lost 0 bases; unmatched junction nucleotides: 6. The CDR3 length is 18 residues. Germline assignment: CDR1 SGHVS and CDR2 FQNEAQ. In nucleotides, the CDR3 is TGTGCCAGCAGCTGGCCGGGACAGGGGACCTCTGGGGCCAACGTCCTGACTTTC. Encoded protein: CASSWPGQGTSGANVLTF.

This clonotype was picked up a small number of times. The chain combines TRBV29-1 with TRBJ2-5; D may correspond to TRBD1 or TRBD2 (6 bases each). The germline gives CDR1 SQVTM, CDR2 ANQGSEA. CDR3 length: 13 residues. Trimming removed 7 bases from V and 0 bases from J, with 12 bases in between. The CDR3 reads CSAGGGYQETQYF. The DNA of the CDR3 is TGCAGCGCCGGAGGGGGTTACCAAGAGACCCAGTACTTC.

The chain joins TRBV4-2 to TRBJ1-5; D unresolved. CDR3 size: 17 residues. Germline loops: CDR1 LGHNA, CDR2 YNFKEQ. V was clipped by 1 base and J by 0 bases, with 13 bases between them. The chain's CDR3 is CASSQADGLYSNQPQHF. The CDR3 nucleotides read TGTGCCAGCAGCCAAGCCGACGGACTTTATAGCAATCAGCCCCAGCATTTT.

There are a few counts of this clonotype. The chain joins TRBV14 to TRBJ2-3, with D perhaps matching TRBD2 (5 bases). CDR1 and CDR2 from the germline V gene are SGHDN and FVKESK. V gave up 3 bases and J gave up 10 bases, with 17 bases separating them. CDR3 length: 14 amino acids. CDR3 bases: TGTGCCAGCAGCCACCTTACCACTAGTCTTGCGCAGTATTTT. Encoded protein: CASSHLTTSLAQYF.

The sample holds a few counts of this clonotype. The chain combines TRBV28 with TRBJ2-4; D unresolved. The germline V and J ends were trimmed by 5 bases and 0 bases, with 8 bases remaining between them. This CDR3 is built from 14 residues. Germline V CDR1 and CDR2: MDHEN, SYDVKM. CDR3 bases: TGTGCCAGCAGTACTGGCTTAGCCAAAAACATTCAGTACTTC. This translates into CASSTGLAKNIQYF.